These 9 T cell receptor beta chains came from one sample sequenced in a study of T cell responses to AZD1222 COVID-19 vaccine. Here immunoSEQ multiplex PCR was the method, and the copy in TCRdb shows in-frame clones only, minus some. In the table there are approximately 190,000 clones, about nine tenths of which are singletons. This sample comprised peripheral blood, obtained on day 0 of AZD1222 vaccination. The origin of the receptors is an adult in good health.

This chain connects TRBV28 to TRBJ1-1; D remains ambiguous. V was trimmed by 7 bases and J by 6 bases, leaving 9 bases between them. The CDR3 is 11 residues long. Germline CDR1 reads MDHEN; CDR2 reads SYDVKM. Here the CDR3 reads CASNFGPEAFF. The CDR3 DNA is TGTGCCAGCAACTTCGGGCCTGAAGCTTTCTTT.

The chain couples TRBV6-5 to TRBJ2-1, with 9 positions matching TRBD2. Germline-derived CDR1 and CDR2 are MNHEY and SVGAGI. The CDR3 loop spans 14 amino acids. V lost 8 bases to trimming and J lost 6 bases; unmatched junction nucleotides: 8. The CDR3: CASRLVAGANEQFF. CDR3 nucleotide sequence: TGTGCCAGCCGGCTGGTAGCGGGAGCCAATGAGCAGTTCTTC.

This clone was detected only once. The V and J genes are TRBV9 and TRBJ1-1, with D possibly matching TRBD1 (6 bases). Germline V gives CDR1 SGDLS, CDR2 YYNGEE. This CDR3 spans 14 amino acids. Trimming left V 4 bases short and J 0 bases short, with 10 bases between. CDR3 in DNA: TGTGCCAGCAGCAGACAGGACATGAACACTGAAGCTTTCTTT. Its protein is CASSRQDMNTEAFF.

The rearrangement uses TRBV4-1 and TRBJ1-2, with 7 bases fitting TRBD1. This CDR3 spans 15 amino acids. The junction had 7 bases not matched to a gene; V was cut back by 2 bases and J by 4 bases. From germline, CDR1 is MGHRA and CDR2 YSYEKL. The CDR3 loop is CASSQPTQGSYGYTF. The CDR3 DNA sequence: TGCGCCAGCAGCCAACCGACACAGGGGTCCTATGGCTACACCTTC.

The chain uses TRBV4-3 and TRBJ2-3; TRBD2 agrees at 9 bases. Germline V gene data show CDR1 as LGHNA and CDR2 as YSLEER. Germline trimming cut 4 bases from V and 6 bases from J; bases unmatched to any gene: 14. The CDR3 has 17 amino acids. The CDR3 loop is CASSPAQGGGATDTQYF. As DNA, the CDR3 is TGCGCCAGCAGCCCAGCCCAGGGCGGGGGGGCTACCGATACGCAGTATTTT.

The chain uses TRBV5-5 and TRBJ2-7; tentatively, D is TRBD1 (5 bases). The CDR3 contains 16 residues. V lost 0 bases to trimming and J lost 2 bases, with 15 bases between them. From germline, CDR1 is SGHKS and CDR2 YYEKEE (reference sequence). The CDR3 spells CASSLVGQGETYEQYF. CDR3 DNA sequence: TGTGCCAGCAGCTTGGTCGGGCAGGGCGAAACCTACGAGCAGTACTTC.

DNA for the CDR3: TGTGCCAGCAGTTACTCCGGCGACAGGCGGGGCAATCAGCCCCAGCATTTT. Encoded protein: CASSYSGDRRGNQPQHF. V gene TRBV6-2 or TRBV6-3 combines with J gene TRBJ1-5; possibly TRBD1 for D (6 bases). This CDR3 contains 17 residues. CDR1 MNHEY and CDR2 SVGEGT come from the germline V gene. Trimming stripped 0 bases from V and 2 bases from J, with 14 bases between.

The chain recombines TRBV7-9 with TRBJ1-2, with D possibly matching TRBD1 (5 bases). The CDR3 loop spans 13 amino acids. V was clipped by 5 bases and J by 4 bases, with 11 bases between them. Germline CDR1 is SEHNR and CDR2 is FQNEAQ (reference sequence). The CDR3 region has the DNA TGTGCCAGCAGCGGACGAGGGGTCTATGGCTACACCTTC. Protein sequence: CASSGRGVYGYTF.

CDR3 coding DNA: TGTGCCAGCAGCCGATCCGGGACTAACTATGGCTACACCTTC. Amino acid sequence: CASSRSGTNYGYTF. V gene TRBV7-8 combines with J gene TRBJ1-2; D not resolved. The length of the CDR3 is 14 residues. CDR1 is SGHVS, CDR2 FQNEAQ, per germline. V gave up 5 bases and J gave up 0 bases, with 10 bases separating them.